This T cell receptor (beta chain) emerged from a study of CD8+ T cells in alopecia areata. Treatment reported: oral pan-JAK inhibitor, 5-10 mg twice daily. J gave up 4 bases and V 5 bases, and 8 bases lay outside the gene matches. The CDR3 contains 17 residues. Germline assignment: CDR1 LNHDA and CDR2 SQIVND (reference sequence). RNA extraction was followed by reverse transcription into cDNA, which acted as the sequencing template. TCRdb's copy holds only in-frame clones and misses some; the assay was immunoSEQ multiplex PCR. The table includes around 100,000 clones, less than 75% detected once. Sequencing used CD8+ T cells sorted from blood, obtained at week 24, from a patient treated with tofacitinib. The chain couples TRBV19 to TRBJ2-1; TRBD2 matches at 13 bases. This TCR derives from a human donor with alopecia areata. DNA of the CDR3: TGTGCCAGTAGTGATAGGACTAGCGGGGGCCCTTACAATGAGCAGTTCTTC. This codes for CASSDRTSGGPYNEQFF.